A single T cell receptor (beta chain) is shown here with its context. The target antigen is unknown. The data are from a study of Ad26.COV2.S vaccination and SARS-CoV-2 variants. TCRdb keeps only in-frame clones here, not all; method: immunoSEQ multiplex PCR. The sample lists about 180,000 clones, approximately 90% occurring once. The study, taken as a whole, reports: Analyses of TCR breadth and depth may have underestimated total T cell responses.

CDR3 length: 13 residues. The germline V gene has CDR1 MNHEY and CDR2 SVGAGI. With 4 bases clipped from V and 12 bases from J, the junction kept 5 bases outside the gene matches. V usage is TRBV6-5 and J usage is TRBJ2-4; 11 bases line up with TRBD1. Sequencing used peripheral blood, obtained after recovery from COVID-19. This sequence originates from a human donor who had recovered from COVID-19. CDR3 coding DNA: TGTGCCAGCAGTTTCGGGACAGGGGGTCCTCAGTACTTC. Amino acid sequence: CASSFGTGGPQYF.